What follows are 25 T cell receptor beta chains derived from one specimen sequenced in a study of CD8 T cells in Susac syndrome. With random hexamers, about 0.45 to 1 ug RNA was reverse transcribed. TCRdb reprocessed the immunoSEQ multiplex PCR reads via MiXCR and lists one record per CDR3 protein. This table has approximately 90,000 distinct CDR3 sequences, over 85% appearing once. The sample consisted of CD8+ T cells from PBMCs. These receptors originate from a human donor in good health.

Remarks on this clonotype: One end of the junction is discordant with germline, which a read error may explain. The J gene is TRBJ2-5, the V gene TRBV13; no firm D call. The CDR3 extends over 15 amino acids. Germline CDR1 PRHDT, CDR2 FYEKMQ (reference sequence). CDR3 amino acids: CASSLGTALQETQYF. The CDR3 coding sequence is TGTGCCAGCAGCCTAGGAACAGCGCTACAAGAGACCCAGTACTTC. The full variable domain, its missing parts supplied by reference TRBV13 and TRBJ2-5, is AAGVIQSPRHLIKEKRETATLKCYPIPRHDTVYWYQQGPGQDPQFLISFYEKMQSDKGSIPDRFSAQQFSDYHSELNMSSLELGDSALYFCASSLGTALQETQYFGPGTRLLVL.

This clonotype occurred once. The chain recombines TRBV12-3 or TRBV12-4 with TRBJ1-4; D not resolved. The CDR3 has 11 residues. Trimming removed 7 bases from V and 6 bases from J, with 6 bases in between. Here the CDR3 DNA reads TGTGCCAGCATCTCGGATGAAAAACTGTTTTTT. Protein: CASISDEKLFF.

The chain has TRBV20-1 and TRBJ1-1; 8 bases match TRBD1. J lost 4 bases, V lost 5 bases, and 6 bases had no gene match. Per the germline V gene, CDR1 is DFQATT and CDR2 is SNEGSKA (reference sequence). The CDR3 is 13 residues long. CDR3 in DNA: TGCAGTGCTCCTGGACAGGGCGGCACTGAAGCTTTCTTT. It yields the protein CSAPGQGGTEAFF.

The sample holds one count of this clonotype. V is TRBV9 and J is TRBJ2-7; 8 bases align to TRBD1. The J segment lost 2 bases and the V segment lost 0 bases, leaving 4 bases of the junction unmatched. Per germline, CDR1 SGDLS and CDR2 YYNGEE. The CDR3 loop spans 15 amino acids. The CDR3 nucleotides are TGTGCCAGCAGCGTAGGGTTGACAGGGGCCTACGAGCAGTACTTC. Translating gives CASSVGLTGAYEQYF.

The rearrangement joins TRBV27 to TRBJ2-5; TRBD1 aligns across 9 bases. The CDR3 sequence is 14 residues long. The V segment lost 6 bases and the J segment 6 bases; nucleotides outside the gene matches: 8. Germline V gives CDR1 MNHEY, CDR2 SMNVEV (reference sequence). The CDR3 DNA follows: TGTGCCAGCAGCCCGACAGGGGGTGGGAAGACCCAGTACTTC. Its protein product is CASSPTGGGKTQYF.

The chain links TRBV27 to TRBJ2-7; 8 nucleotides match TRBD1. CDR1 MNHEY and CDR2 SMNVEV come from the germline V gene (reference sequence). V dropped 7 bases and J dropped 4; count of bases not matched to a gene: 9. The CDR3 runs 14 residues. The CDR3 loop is CASKSQGAKYEQYF. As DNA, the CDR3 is TGTGCCAGCAAGTCCCAGGGGGCGAAGTACGAGCAGTACTTC.

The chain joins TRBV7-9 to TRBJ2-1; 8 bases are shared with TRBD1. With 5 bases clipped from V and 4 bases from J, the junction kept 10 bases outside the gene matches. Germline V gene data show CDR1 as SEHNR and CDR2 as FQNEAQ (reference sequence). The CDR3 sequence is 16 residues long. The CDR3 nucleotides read TGTGCCAGCAGCCCAATACAGGGGGTGCGATACAATGAGCAGTTCTTC. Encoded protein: CASSPIQGVRYNEQFF.

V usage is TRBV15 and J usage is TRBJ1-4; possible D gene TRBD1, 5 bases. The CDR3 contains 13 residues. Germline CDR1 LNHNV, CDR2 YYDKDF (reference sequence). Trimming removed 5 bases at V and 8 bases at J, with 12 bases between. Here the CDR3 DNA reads TGTGCCACCAGCGGAGGGGCAGGGGAAAAACTGTTTTTT. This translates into CATSGGAGEKLFF.

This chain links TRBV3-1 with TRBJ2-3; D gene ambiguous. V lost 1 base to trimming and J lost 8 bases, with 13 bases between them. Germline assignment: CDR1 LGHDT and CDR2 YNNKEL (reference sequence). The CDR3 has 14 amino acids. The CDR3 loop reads CASSQGSAETTQYF. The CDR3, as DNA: TGTGCCAGCAGCCAAGGATCGGCAGAAACTACGCAGTATTTT.

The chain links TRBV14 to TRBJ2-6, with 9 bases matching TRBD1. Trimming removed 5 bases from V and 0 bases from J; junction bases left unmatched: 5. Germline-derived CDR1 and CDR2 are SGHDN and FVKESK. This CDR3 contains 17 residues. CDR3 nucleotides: TGTGCCAGCAGCAACAGGGGGCTGGGCTCTGGGGCCAACGTCCTGACTTTC. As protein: CASSNRGLGSGANVLTF.

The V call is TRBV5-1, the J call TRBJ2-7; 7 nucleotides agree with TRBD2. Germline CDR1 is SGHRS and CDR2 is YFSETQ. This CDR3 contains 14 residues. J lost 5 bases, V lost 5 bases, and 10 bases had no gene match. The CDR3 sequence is CASSPGLGGNEQYF. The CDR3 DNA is TGCGCCAGCAGTCCCGGACTAGGAGGCAACGAGCAGTACTTC.

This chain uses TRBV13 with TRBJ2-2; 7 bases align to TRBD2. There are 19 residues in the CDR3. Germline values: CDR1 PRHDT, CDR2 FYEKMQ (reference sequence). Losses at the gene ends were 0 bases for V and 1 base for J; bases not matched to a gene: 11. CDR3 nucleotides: TGTGCCAGCAGCTTAGGCGGGACGGCGGGGGTCGTGAACACCGGGGAGCTGTTTTTT. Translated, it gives CASSLGGTAGVVNTGELFF.

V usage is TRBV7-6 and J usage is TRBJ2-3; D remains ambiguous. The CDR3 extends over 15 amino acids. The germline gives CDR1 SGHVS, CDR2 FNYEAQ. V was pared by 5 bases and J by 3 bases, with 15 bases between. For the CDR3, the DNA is TGTGCCAGCAGCCTCGCCGCGTGGGCTACAGATACGCAGTATTTT. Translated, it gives CASSLAAWATDTQYF.

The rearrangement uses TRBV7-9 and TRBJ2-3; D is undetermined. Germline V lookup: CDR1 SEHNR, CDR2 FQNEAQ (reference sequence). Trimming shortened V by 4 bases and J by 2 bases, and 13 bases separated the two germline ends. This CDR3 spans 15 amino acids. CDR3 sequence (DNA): TGTGCCAGCAGCTCGAGACCACAACTCACAGATACGCAGTATTTT. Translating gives CASSSRPQLTDTQYF.

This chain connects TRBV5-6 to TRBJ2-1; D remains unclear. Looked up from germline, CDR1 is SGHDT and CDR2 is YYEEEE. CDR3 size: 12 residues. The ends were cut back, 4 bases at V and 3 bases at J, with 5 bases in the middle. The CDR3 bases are TGTGCCAGCAGCCCTCGCTACAATGAGCAGTTCTTC. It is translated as CASSPRYNEQFF.

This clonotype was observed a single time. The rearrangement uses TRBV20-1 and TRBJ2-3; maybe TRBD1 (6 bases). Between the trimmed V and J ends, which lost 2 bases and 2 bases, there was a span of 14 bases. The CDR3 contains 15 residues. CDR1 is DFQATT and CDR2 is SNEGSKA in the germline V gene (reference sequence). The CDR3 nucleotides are TGCAGTGCTAGACCGACAGGCTCCAACACAGATACGCAGTATTTT. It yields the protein CSARPTGSNTDTQYF.

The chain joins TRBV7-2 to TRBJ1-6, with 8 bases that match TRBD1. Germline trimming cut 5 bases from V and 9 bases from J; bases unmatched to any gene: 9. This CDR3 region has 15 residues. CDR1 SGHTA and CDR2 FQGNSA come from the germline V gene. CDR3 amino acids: CASSLRTGRISPLHF. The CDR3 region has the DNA TGTGCCAGCAGCCTAAGGACAGGGCGTATTTCACCCCTCCACTTT.

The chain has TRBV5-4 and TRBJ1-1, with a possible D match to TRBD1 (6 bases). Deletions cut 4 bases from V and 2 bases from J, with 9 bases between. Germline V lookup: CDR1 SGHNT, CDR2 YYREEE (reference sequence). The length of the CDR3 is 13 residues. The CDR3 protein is CASSGDTNTEAFF. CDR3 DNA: TGTGCCAGCAGCGGGGACACCAACACTGAAGCTTTCTTT. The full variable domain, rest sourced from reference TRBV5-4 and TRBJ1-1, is ETGVTQSPTHLIKTRGQQVTLRCSSQSGHNTVSWYQQALGQGPQFIFQYYREEENGRGNFPPRFSGLQFPNYSSELNVNALELDDSALYLCASSGDTNTEAFFGQGTRLTVV.

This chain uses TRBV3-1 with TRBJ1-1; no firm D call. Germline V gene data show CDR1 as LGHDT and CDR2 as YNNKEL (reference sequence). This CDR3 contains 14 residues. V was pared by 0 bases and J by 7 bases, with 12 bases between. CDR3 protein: CASSQEGLPIEAFF. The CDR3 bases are TGTGCCAGCAGCCAAGAAGGACTCCCCATTGAAGCTTTCTTT.

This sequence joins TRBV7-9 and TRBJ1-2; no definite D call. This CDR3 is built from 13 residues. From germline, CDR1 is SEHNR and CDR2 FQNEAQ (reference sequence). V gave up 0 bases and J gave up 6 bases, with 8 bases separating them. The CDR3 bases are TGTGCCAGCAGCTTAGCACCTCTCGATGGCTACACCTTC. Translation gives CASSLAPLDGYTF.

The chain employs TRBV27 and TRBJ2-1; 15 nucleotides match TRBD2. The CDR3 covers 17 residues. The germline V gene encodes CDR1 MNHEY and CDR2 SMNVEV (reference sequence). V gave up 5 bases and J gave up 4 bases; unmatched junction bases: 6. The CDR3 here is CASSPGLAGGGYNEQFF. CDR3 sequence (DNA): TGTGCCAGCAGTCCGGGACTAGCGGGGGGAGGTTACAATGAGCAGTTCTTC.

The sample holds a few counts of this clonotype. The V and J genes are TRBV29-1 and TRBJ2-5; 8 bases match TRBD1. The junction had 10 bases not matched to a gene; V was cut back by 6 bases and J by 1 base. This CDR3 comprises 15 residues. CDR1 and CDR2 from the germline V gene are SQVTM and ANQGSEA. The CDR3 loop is CSVSAGGFLQETQYF. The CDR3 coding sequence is TGCAGCGTCTCAGCAGGGGGCTTTCTCCAAGAGACCCAGTACTTC.

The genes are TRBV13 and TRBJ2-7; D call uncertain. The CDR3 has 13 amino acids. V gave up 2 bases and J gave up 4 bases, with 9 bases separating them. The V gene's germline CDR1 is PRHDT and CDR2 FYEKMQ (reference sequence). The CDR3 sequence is CASSLSLLYEQYF. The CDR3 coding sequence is TGTGCCAGCAGCTTATCACTTCTGTACGAGCAGTACTTC.

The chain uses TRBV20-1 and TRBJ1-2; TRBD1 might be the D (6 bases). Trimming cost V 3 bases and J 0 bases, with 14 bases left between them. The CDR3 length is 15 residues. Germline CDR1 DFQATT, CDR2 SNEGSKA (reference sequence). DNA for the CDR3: TGCAGTGCTAGGGAAAACAGGGTTGCTAACTATGGCTACACCTTC. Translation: CSARENRVANYGYTF.

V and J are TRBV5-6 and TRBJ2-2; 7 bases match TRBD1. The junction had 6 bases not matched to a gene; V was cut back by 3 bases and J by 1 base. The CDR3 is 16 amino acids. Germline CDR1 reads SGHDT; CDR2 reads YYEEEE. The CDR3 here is CASSSPGQRNTGELFF. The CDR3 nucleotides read TGTGCCAGCAGCTCTCCGGGACAGCGGAACACCGGGGAGCTGTTTTTT.